This T cell receptor (beta chain) was captured by sequencing in a study of T cell repertoires in cytomegalovirus infection. Study information: Both recently identified HLA-C-restricted and well-studied HLA-B-restricted CMV epitopes were used in the study. Signatures in public TCR beta sequences pointed to both CMV infection and matching HLA type.

General study results and limits: CMV-specific TCR beta clonotypes restricted by HLA-C were the ones dominating the ex vivo response.

This clonotype was counted many times. Its specificity is unknown. Trimming took off 5 bases at V and 7 bases at J, with 21 bases between the two ends. CDR1 SGHTA and CDR2 FQGNSA come from the germline V gene. This CDR3 region has 16 residues. TCRdb passed the reads through MiXCR, listing each CDR3 protein once. The sample includes fewer than 650,000 distinct CDR3 sequences, under 45% of them seen just once. The gene calls are TRBV7-2 and TRBJ2-1, with D perhaps matching TRBD2 (5 bases). This receptor was identified in a human donor in good health (CMV status not recorded). Some clones in this sample may be carry-over from other donors' samples. The material was cultured PBMCs, obtained from culture after CMV antigen stimulation. The CDR3 reads CASSRQSGLNGNEQFF. The CDR3 DNA is TGTGCCAGCAGCCGTCAGTCGGGGTTAAATGGTAATGAGCAGTTCTTC.